These T cell receptor beta chains were read from a single sample in a study of blood T cells in healthy people across ages. Via MiXCR, TCRdb re-called the 5' RACE reads, giving one row per CDR3 protein. The sample carries roughly 1.5 million distinct CDR3 sequences, 35% to 45% recorded once. The sequencing sample was made of blood. Every receptor here comes from a woman aged 18 to 35 in good health. Each CDR3 is given with its conserved first and last residue. A D gene is named only where the DNA matches it firmly. Clone size appears in some rows only: once, few, many, or a class for an expanded clone.

>NA|NA|TRBV25-1|TRBJ1-4
CASESPGWEKLFF
TGTGCCAGCGAATCTCCGGGGTGGGAAAAACTGTTTTTT
>NA|few|TRBV4-3|TRBJ2-3
CASSPSVSLGASTDTQYF
TGCGCCAGCAGCCCGAGCGTAAGCCTCGGGGCCAGCACAGATACGCAGTATTTT
>NA|few|TRBV7-9|TRBJ1-2
CASSRPAASGYTF
TGTGCCAGCAGCCGCCCGGCTGCGTCTGGCTACACCTTC
>TRBD1|NA|TRBV24-1|TRBJ1-4
CATGTGTEKLFF
TGTGCCACGGGGACAGGGACTGAAAAACTGTTTTTT
>NA|few|TRBV6-6|TRBJ1-5
CASGSSSRIGDQPQHF
TGTGCCAGCGGCAGTTCATCACGTATAGGGGATCAGCCCCAGCATTTT
>NA|NA|TRBV10-3|TRBJ1-1
CAISELGTYTEAFF
TGTGCCATCAGTGAGCTAGGGACTTACACTGAAGCTTTCTTT
>TRBD1|few|TRBV7-3|TRBJ1-6
CASRSDRRNSPLHF
TGTGCCAGCAGGTCGGACAGGAGGAATTCACCCCTCCACTTT
>NA|NA|TRBV20-1|TRBJ2-4
CSATPASAHNEQYF
TGCAGTGCTACACCTGCTAGCGCCCACAATGAGCAGTACTTC
>NA|many|TRBV4-3|TRBJ2-1
CASSQEVSLGYNEQFF
TGCGCCAGCAGCCAAGAAGTCAGCCTGGGGTACAATGAGCAGTTCTTC
>NA|NA|TRBV11-2|TRBJ2-7
CASSPSAYNEQYF
TGTGCCAGCAGCCCTAGCGCCTACAATGAGCAGTACTTC
>NA|NA|TRBV29-1|TRBJ2-3
CSVNDMGASTDTQYF
TGCAGCGTCAACGACATGGGTGCCAGTACAGATACGCAGTATTTT
>NA|NA|TRBV6-2/TRBV6-3|TRBJ2-3
CASWDGVSVPQYF
TGTGCCAGCTGGGACGGGGTTTCGGTGCCGCAGTATTTT
>NA|NA|TRBV28|TRBJ2-5
CASSFSRQTQYF
TGTGCCAGCAGTTTCAGCAGGCAGACCCAGTACTTC
>TRBD2|NA|TRBV7-2|TRBJ2-1
CASSLNSGGWFF
TGTGCCAGCAGCTTAAATAGCGGGGGGTGGTTCTTC
>NA|many|TRBV12-3/TRBV12-4|TRBJ1-2
CASSLLGGYTF
TGTGCCAGCAGTTTATTAGGGGGCTACACCTTC
>NA|NA|TRBV7-3|TRBJ2-3
CASSSPGRKRTDTQYF
TGTGCCAGCAGCTCCCCGGGACGGAAACGCACAGATACGCAGTATTTT
>NA|NA|TRBV9|TRBJ2-1
CASSLPGFFNEQFF
TGTGCCAGCAGTCTCCCAGGATTTTTCAATGAGCAGTTCTTC
>NA|NA|TRBV11-2|TRBJ2-7
CASSLEGLFDSYEQYF
TGTGCCAGCAGCTTAGAAGGGCTCTTTGACTCCTACGAGCAGTACTTC
>NA|NA|TRBV7-2|TRBJ1-2
CASSIPGQPQGGYTF
TGTGCCAGCAGCATACCTGGACAGCCTCAGGGTGGCTACACCTTC
>NA|few|TRBV7-6|TRBJ1-4
CASSLAQGREKLFF
TGTGCCAGCAGCTTAGCCCAGGGGAGAGAAAAACTGTTTTTT
>TRBD1|NA|TRBV30|TRBJ1-2
CAYLTGGIYGYTF
TGTGCCTACTTGACAGGGGGAATCTATGGCTACACCTTC
>NA|few|TRBV20-1|TRBJ1-2
CSADQGPTYGYTF
TGCAGTGCCGACCAGGGGCCCACCTATGGCTACACCTTC
>NA|few|TRBV7-9|TRBJ1-1
CGRYRVATEAFF
TGTGGCAGATACAGGGTAGCCACTGAAGCTTTCTTT